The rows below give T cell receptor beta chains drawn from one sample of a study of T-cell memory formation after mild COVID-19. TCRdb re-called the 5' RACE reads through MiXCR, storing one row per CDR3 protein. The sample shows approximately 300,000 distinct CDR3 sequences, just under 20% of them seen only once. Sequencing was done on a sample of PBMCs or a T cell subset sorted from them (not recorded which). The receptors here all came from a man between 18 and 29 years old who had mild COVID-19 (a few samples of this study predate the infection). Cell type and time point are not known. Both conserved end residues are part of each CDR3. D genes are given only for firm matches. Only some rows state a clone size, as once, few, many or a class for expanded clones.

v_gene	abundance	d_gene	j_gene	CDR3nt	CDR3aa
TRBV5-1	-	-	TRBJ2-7	TGCGCCAGTATACCGGAAACCGGGCCCTACGAGCAGTACTTC	CASIPETGPYEQYF
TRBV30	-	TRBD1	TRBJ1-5	TGTGCCTGGGCTGACAGGGGGAGTGAGCCCCAGCATTTT	CAWADRGSEPQHF
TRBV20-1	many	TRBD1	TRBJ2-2	TGCAGTGCCCCGGACAGGGGGCGAGGCACCGGGGAGCTGTTTTTT	CSAPDRGRGTGELFF
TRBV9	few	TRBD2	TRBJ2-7	TGTGCCAGCAGCGTTTTAGCGGGGGCCTACGAGCAGTACTTC	CASSVLAGAYEQYF
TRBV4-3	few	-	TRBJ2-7	TGCGCCAGCAGCCAAGAACACAGGTTTCTCTACGAGCAGTACTTC	CASSQEHRFLYEQYF
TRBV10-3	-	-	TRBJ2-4	TGTGCCATCAGTGAGTCGGTAATAGCCAAAAACATTCAGTACTTC	CAISESVIAKNIQYF
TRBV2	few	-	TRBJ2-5	TGTGCCAGCAGTGCTGAGGGGAGGGAGACCCAGTACTTC	CASSAEGRETQYF
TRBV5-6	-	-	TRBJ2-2	TGTGCCAGCAGCTCACAGAATTTTAACACCGGGGAGCTGTTTTTT	CASSSQNFNTGELFF
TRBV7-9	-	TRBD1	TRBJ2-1	TGTGCCAGCAGCTCCACGACAGGGGGCGATGAGCAGTTCTTC	CASSSTTGGDEQFF
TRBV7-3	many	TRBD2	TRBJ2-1	TGTGCCAGCAGCTTACTAGCGGCGAGCAATGAGCAGTTCTTC	CASSLLAASNEQFF
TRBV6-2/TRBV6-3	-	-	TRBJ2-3	TGTGCCAGCAGTTACTCGGCAGGTCCGCAGTATTTT	CASSYSAGPQYF
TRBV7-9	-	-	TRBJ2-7	TGTGCCAGCAGCTACGAAGCGTGGGAGCAGTACTTC	CASSYEAWEQYF
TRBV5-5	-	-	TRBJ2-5	TGTGCCAGCAGGTTGACTAGTTGGGAGACCCAGTACTTC	CASRLTSWETQYF
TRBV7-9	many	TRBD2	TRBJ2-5	TGTGCCAGCAGCTTAGGGACTAGCGGCCAAGAGACCCAGTACTTC	CASSLGTSGQETQYF
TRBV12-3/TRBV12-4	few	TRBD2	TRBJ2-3	TGTGCCAGCAGTTTAGGAGGCGGGGGTCGCACAGATACGCAGTATTTT	CASSLGGGGRTDTQYF
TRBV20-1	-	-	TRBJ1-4	TGCAGTGCTAGAGGTGGGGACATTCGCGGATTT	CSARGGDIRGF
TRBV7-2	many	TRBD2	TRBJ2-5	TGTGCCAGCAGCTTAGTTGTTTCAATCAGCGCGGGGGGAGAGACCCAGTACTTC	CASSLVVSISAGGETQYF
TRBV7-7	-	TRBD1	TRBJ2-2	TGTGCTAGCAGCTCCCAACAGGGGGCCGGGGAGCTGTTTTTT	CASSSQQGAGELFF
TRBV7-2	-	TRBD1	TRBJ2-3	TGTGCCAGCAGCTTAGTAACAGGGGCAGATACGCAGTATTTT	CASSLVTGADTQYF
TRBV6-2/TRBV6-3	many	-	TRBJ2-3	TGTGCCAGCAGGAAAGGCACAGATACGCAGTATTTT	CASRKGTDTQYF
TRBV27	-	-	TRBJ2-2	TGTGCCAGCAGTTTATATTGGGGTGCCGGGGAGCTGTTTTTT	CASSLYWGAGELFF
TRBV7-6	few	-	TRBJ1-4	TGTGCCAGCAGCTTAGTAGCCAGCGAAAAACTGTTTTTT	CASSLVASEKLFF
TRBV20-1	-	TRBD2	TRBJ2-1	TGCAGTGCTAGACATCCAGCGGGGGGGTCTGAGCAGTTCTTC	CSARHPAGGSEQFF
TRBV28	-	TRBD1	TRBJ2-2	TGTGCCAGCAGCGCAGACAGGGGGACCGGGGAGCTGTTTTTT	CASSADRGTGELFF
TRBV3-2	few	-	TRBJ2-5	TGTGCCAGCAGCCAAGGGCACAGGATGCAGACCCAGTACTTC	CASSQGHRMQTQYF
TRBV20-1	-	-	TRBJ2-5	TGCAGTGCCTTTCCGGGCCTTATTCAAGAGACCCAGTACTTC	CSAFPGLIQETQYF
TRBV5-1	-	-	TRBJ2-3	TGCGCCAGCAGCCCGAACGGGCCACGCACAGATACGCAGTATTTT	CASSPNGPRTDTQYF
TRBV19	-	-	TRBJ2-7	TGTGCCAGTAGTCAAACGTGGACCTCCTACGAGCAGTACTTC	CASSQTWTSYEQYF
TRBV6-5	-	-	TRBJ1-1	TGTGCCAGCAGTTACTTGCCGGGAGGGGGAGGAACTGAAGCTTTCTTT	CASSYLPGGGGTEAFF
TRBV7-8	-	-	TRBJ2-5	TGTGCCAGCAGCGTGGGACTTCTATCGGAGACCCAGTACTTC	CASSVGLLSETQYF
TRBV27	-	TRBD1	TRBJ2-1	TGTGCCAGCAACATCGCCAGGACAGGGAGGCGTGAGCAGTTCTTC	CASNIARTGRREQFF
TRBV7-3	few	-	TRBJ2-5	TGTGCCAGCAGCTTAAAAGCAGGGCGGGAGACCCAGTACTTC	CASSLKAGRETQYF
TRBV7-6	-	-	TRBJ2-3	TGTGCCAGTCAGGGAAGCTCAGATACGCAGTATTTT	CASQGSSDTQYF
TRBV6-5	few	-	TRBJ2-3	TGTGCCAGCAGTTACTCGGAATCCAGTAGCACAGATACGCAGTATTTT	CASSYSESSSTDTQYF
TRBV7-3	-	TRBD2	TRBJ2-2	TGTGCCAGCTCTCCTAGCGGGGGGATCACCGGGGAGCTGTTTTTT	CASSPSGGITGELFF
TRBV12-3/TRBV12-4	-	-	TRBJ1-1	TGTGCCAGCAGTTTTGCCGGCAGCGCTGAAGCTTTCTTT	CASSFAGSAEAFF
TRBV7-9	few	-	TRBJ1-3	TGTGCCAGCAGCTTGTTATCGGGCGGGATGATCTCTGGAAACACCATATATTTT	CASSLLSGGMISGNTIYF
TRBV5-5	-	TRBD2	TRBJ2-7	TGTGCCAGCAGCCGACGGACTAGCGGGGGGCCCTACGAGCAGTACTTC	CASSRRTSGGPYEQYF
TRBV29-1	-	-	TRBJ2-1	TGCAGCGTGGGGCGACTGGCGTCCGAGCAGTTCTTC	CSVGRLASEQFF
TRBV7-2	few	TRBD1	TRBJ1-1	TGTGCCAGCAGCCCACAGGGGACGAACACTGAAGCTTTCTTT	CASSPQGTNTEAFF